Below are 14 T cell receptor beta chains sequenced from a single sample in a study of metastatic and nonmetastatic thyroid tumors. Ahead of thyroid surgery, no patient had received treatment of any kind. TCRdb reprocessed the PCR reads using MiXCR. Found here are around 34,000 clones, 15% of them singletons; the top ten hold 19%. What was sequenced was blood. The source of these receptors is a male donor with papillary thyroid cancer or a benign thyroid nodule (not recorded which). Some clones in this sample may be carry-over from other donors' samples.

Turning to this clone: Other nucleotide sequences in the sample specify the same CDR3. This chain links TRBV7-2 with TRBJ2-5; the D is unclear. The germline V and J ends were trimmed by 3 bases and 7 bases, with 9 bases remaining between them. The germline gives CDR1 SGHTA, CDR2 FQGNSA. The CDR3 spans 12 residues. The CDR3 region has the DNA TGTGCCAGCAGCTTCGGTCGTGGGACCCAGTACTTC. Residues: CASSFGRGTQYF.

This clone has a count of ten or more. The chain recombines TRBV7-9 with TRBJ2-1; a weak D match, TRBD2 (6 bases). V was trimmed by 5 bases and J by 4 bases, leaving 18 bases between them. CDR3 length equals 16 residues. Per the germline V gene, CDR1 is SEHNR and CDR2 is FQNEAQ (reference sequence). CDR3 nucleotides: TGTGCCAGCAGCCCGCCCATAGCGGACCGATACAATGAGCAGTTCTTC. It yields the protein CASSPPIADRYNEQFF.

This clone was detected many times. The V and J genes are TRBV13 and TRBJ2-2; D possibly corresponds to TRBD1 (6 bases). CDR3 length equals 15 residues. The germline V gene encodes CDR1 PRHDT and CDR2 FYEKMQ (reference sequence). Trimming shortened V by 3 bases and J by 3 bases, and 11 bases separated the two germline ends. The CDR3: CASSLEQGDTGELFF. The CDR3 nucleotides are TGTGCCAGCAGCTTGGAACAGGGAGACACCGGGGAGCTGTTTTTT.

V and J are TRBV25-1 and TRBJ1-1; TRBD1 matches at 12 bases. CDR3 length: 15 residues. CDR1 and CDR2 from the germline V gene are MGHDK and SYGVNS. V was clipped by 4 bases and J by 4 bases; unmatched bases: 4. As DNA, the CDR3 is TGTGCCAGCAGTGGGGGACAGGGGGCACCCACTGAAGCTTTCTTT. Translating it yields CASSGGQGAPTEAFF.

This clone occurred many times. CDR3 DNA: TGTGCCAGCACCAGGACAGGGGGCGAAGGTGAAAAACTGTTTTTT. Its translation is CASTRTGGEGEKLFF. V is TRBV9 and J is TRBJ1-4; TRBD1 aligns across 11 bases. CDR3 length: 15 residues. Trimming took 6 bases from V and 7 from J; bases not matched to a gene: 8. Germline loops: CDR1 SGDLS, CDR2 YYNGEE.

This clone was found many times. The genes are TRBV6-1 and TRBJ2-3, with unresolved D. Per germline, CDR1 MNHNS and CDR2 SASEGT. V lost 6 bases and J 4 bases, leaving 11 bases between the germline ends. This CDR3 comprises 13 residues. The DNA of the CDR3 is TGTGCCAGCAGCCCCGGTGGGGCAGATACGCAGTATTTT. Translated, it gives CASSPGGADTQYF.

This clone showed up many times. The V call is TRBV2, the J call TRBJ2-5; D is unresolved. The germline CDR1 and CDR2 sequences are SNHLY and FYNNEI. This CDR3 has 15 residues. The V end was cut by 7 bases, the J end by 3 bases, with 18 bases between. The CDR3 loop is CASKGTIALKETQYF. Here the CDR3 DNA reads TGTGCCAGCAAAGGAACTATTGCGCTCAAAGAGACCCAGTACTTC.

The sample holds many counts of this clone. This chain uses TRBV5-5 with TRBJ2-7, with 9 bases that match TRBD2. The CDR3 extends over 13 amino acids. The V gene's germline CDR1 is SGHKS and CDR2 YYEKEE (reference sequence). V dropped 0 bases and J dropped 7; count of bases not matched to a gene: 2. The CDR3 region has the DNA TGTGCCAGCAGCTTGGCGCTAGCGGGAGAGCAGTACTTC. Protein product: CASSLALAGEQYF.

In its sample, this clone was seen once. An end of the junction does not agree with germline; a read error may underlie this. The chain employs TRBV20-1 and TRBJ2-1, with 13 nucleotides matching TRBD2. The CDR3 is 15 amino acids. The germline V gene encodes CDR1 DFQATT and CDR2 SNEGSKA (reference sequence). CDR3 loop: CSTTGTSGIYTEQFF. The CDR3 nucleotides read TGCAGTACTACCGGGACTAGCGGGATCTACACTGAGCAGTTCTTC.

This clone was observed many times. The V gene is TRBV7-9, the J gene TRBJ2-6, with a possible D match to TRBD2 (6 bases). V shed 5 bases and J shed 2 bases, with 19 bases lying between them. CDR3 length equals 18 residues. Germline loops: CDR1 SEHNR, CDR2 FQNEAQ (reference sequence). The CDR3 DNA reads TGTGCCAGCAGCCCGCCCGGGGGTGCCTCCACTGGGGCCAACGTCCTGACTTTC. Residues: CASSPPGGASTGANVLTF.

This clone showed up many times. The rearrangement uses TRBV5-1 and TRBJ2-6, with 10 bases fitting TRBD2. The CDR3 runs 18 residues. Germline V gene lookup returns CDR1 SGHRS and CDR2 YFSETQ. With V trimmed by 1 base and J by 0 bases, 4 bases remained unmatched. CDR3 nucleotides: TGCGCCAGCAGCTTGCGAGCTAGCGGGAGCTCTGGGGCCAACGTCCTGACTTTC. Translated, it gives CASSLRASGSSGANVLTF.

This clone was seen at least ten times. The CDR3 nucleotides read TGCGCCAGCAGACCCGGACAGGGCTACGAGCAGTACTTC. Its protein is CASRPGQGYEQYF. The genes are TRBV5-1 and TRBJ2-7; 8 nucleotides match TRBD1. In germline, CDR1 is SGHRS, CDR2 YFSETQ. The CDR3 has 13 amino acids. Trimming at V came to 5 bases and at J to 3 bases, leaving 4 bases not matched to a gene. Supplemented by reference TRBV5-1 and TRBJ2-7, the full variable domain reads KAGVTQTPRYLIKTRGQQVTLSCSPISGHRSVSWYQQTPGQGLQFLFEYFSETQRNKGNFPGRFSGRQFSNSRSEMNVSTLELGDSALYLCASRPGQGYEQYFGPGTRLTVT.

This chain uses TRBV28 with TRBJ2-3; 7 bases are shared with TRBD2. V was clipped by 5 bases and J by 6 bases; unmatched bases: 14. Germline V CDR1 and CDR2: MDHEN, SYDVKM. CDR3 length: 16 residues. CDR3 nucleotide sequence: TGTGCCAGCAGTCCCTTTAGGCGGGAGCCGCATGATACGCAGTATTTT. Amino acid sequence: CASSPFRREPHDTQYF.

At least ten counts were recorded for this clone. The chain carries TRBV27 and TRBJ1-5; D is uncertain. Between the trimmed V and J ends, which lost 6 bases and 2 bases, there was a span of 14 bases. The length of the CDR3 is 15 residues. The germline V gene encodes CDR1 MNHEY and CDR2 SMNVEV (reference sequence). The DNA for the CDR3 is TGTGCCAGCAGCTCAGAATATTTGGGCAATCAGCCCCAGCATTTT. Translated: CASSSEYLGNQPQHF.